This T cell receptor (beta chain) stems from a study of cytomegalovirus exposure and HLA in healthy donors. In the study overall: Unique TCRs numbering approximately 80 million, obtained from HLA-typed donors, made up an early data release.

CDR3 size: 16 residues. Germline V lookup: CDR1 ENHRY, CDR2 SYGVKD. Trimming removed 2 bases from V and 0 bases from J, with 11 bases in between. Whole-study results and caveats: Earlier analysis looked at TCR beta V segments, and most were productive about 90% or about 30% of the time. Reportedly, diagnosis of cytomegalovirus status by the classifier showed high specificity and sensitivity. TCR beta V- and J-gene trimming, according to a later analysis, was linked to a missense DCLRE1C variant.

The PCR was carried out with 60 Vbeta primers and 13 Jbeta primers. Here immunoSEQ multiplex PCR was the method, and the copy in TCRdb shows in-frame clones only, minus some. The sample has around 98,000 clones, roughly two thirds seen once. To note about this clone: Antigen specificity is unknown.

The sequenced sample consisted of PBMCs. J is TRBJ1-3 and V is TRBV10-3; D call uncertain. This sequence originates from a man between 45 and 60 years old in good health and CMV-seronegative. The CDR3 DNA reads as TGTGCCATCAGTGAGCACCTTACGAGCTCTGGAAACACCATATATTTT. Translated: CAISEHLTSSGNTIYF.